The 28 T cell receptor beta chains presented below share a single source sample, sequenced in a study of T cell responses to AZD1222 COVID-19 vaccine. Assay: immunoSEQ multiplex PCR; the TCRdb copy retains only in-frame clones and omits some. The sample records approximately 190,000 clones, about 87% being singletons. Sample: peripheral blood, taken on day 0 of MenACWY control vaccination. The origin of the receptors is an adult in good health.

The rearrangement uses TRBV19 and TRBJ2-1, with TRBD1 as a possible D gene (6 bases). This CDR3 is 15 amino acids long. Germline lookup yields CDR1 LNHDA and CDR2 SQIVND (reference sequence). The germline V and J ends were trimmed by 8 bases and 2 bases, with 16 bases remaining between them. The CDR3 DNA follows: TGTGCCAGTTTAGGCGGCAGGGGTACCTACAATGAGCAGTTCTTC. This codes for CASLGGRGTYNEQFF.

The V gene is TRBV4-2, the J gene TRBJ2-2; weak D call: TRBD1 (5 bases). V was pared by 3 bases and J by 3 bases, with 8 bases between. This CDR3 spans 14 amino acids. Germline V lookup: CDR1 LGHNA, CDR2 YNFKEQ. The CDR3 DNA is TGTGCCAGCAGCCAGGACACCTACACCGGGGAGCTGTTTTTT. It is translated as CASSQDTYTGELFF.

The chain couples TRBV30 to TRBJ1-2; TRBD1 aligns across 7 bases. Germline CDR1 GTSNPN, CDR2 SVGIG (reference sequence). The V segment lost 0 bases and the J segment 4 bases; nucleotides outside the gene matches: 5. The CDR3 totals 14 residues. The CDR3 DNA follows: TGTGCCTGGAGTGTAGACAGGGTGATCTATGGCTACACCTTC. It specifies CAWSVDRVIYGYTF.

The chain is built from TRBV5-1 and TRBJ1-4; no clear D gene. The CDR3 has 14 amino acids. Per the germline V gene, CDR1 is SGHRS and CDR2 is YFSETQ. Trimming removed 3 bases at V and 8 bases at J, with 14 bases between. The CDR3 sequence is CASSSGGSTEKLFF. CDR3 nucleotide sequence: TGCGCCAGCAGCTCTGGCGGGTCGACGGAAAAACTGTTTTTT.

Concerning this clone: The same CDR3 can be traced to other DNA sequences in this sample. This chain joins TRBV30 and TRBJ2-7; D might be TRBD1 or TRBD2, each matching 6 bases. V lost 0 bases to trimming and J lost 4 bases, with 7 bases between them. Germline V lookup: CDR1 GTSNPN, CDR2 SVGIG (reference sequence). CDR3 length equals 12 residues. The CDR3: CAWSVGGYEQYF. In nucleotides, the CDR3 is TGTGCCTGGAGTGTAGGGGGGTACGAGCAGTACTTC.

The chain joins TRBV30 to TRBJ2-2, with D tentatively TRBD2 (6 bases). Germline values: CDR1 GTSNPN, CDR2 SVGIG (reference sequence). Trimming took 3 bases from V and 4 from J, leaving 12 bases between them. There are 14 residues in the CDR3. CDR3 DNA: TGTGCCTGGAGGGAGGGTAGAGGCACCGGGGAGCTGTTTTTT. It yields the protein CAWREGRGTGELFF.

V gene TRBV16 combines with J gene TRBJ2-1; D is possibly TRBD2 (5 bases). The V end was cut by 2 bases, the J end by 0 bases, with 11 bases between. CDR1 and CDR2 from the germline V gene are KGHSY and FQNENV. The CDR3 runs to 16 residues. Written as DNA, the CDR3 is TGTGCCAGCAGCCAAGGGCAGCGGCCCTCCTACAATGAGCAGTTCTTC. Its protein is CASSQGQRPSYNEQFF.

This chain connects TRBV5-1 to TRBJ1-4; TRBD1 aligns across 11 bases. The V gene's germline CDR1 is SGHRS and CDR2 YFSETQ. CDR3 length: 15 amino acids. J lost 6 bases, V lost 0 bases, and 1 base had no gene match. The CDR3 DNA reads TGCGCCAGCAGCTTGGGGGACAGGGGGGATGAAAAACTGTTTTTT. Residues: CASSLGDRGDEKLFF.

In this sample, this clone turned up once. The chain uses TRBV19 and TRBJ2-5, with D uncertain. This CDR3 comprises 14 residues. V was trimmed by 6 bases and J by 2 bases, leaving 13 bases between them. Germline lookup yields CDR1 LNHDA and CDR2 SQIVND (reference sequence). The CDR3 protein is CASSPLYGQETQYF. Here the CDR3 DNA reads TGTGCCAGTAGCCCTCTTTATGGTCAAGAGACCCAGTACTTC.

The V gene is TRBV28, the J gene TRBJ2-1; no clear D. This CDR3 region has 14 residues. In germline, CDR1 is MDHEN, CDR2 SYDVKM. Between the trimmed V and J ends, which lost 6 bases and 5 bases, there was a span of 14 bases. CDR3 region: CASRPPDFHNEQFF. Written as DNA, the CDR3 is TGTGCCAGCAGACCCCCCGACTTCCACAATGAGCAGTTCTTC. Looking up the rest from reference TRBV28 and TRBJ2-1 gives the full variable domain: DVKVTQSSRYLVKRTGEKVFLECVQDMDHENMFWYRQDPGLGLRLIYFSYDVKMKEKGDIPEGYSVSREKKERFSLILESASTNQTSMYLCASRPPDFHNEQFFGPGTRLTVL.

This clone was counted a single time. This likely comes from a read error, as the CDR3 has no conserved phenylalanine or tryptophan at its end. This chain connects TRBV25-1 to TRBJ2-7; 9 bases align to TRBD1. In germline, CDR1 is MGHDK, CDR2 SYGVNS. This CDR3 is built from 15 residues. J gave up 5 bases and V 8 bases, and 13 bases lay outside the gene matches. CDR3 sequence reads: CASGKGGTGSHEQYS. CDR3 sequence (DNA): TGTGCCAGCGGGAAGGGCGGGACAGGGTCCCACGAGCAGTACTCC.

This sequence joins TRBV27 and TRBJ1-5; TRBD1 agrees at 8 bases. Trimming took 3 bases from V and 6 from J; bases not matched to a gene: 4. From germline, CDR1 is MNHEY and CDR2 SMNVEV (reference sequence). The CDR3 loop spans 14 amino acids. The CDR3 spells CASSLTGESQPQHF. The CDR3 DNA reads TGTGCCAGCAGTTTGACAGGGGAATCTCAGCCCCAGCATTTT.

CDR3 in DNA: TGTGCCAGGGGGGGCGACTACAATGAGCAGTTCTTC. Its protein product is CARGGDYNEQFF. The V and J genes are TRBV7-9 and TRBJ2-1; the D gene could be TRBD1 or TRBD2 (6 bases each). Trimming pared 9 bases from V and 3 bases from J, leaving 9 bases between. The CDR3 loop spans 12 amino acids. Per germline, CDR1 SEHNR and CDR2 FQNEAQ (reference sequence).

The V gene is TRBV7-2, the J gene TRBJ1-1; D unclear. The germline CDR1 and CDR2 sequences are SGHTA and FQGNSA. The CDR3 covers 12 residues. The germline V and J ends were trimmed by 5 bases and 2 bases, with 6 bases remaining between them. The CDR3 loop is CASSEFNTEAFF. The DNA of the CDR3 is TGTGCCAGCAGCGAATTTAACACTGAAGCTTTCTTT.

V usage is TRBV29-1 and J usage is TRBJ2-3; TRBD2 is a possible D gene (7 bases). Germline CDR1 is SQVTM and CDR2 is ANQGSEA. Trimming removed 6 bases from V and 9 bases from J, with 19 bases in between. This CDR3 contains 13 residues. In nucleotides, the CDR3 is TGCAGCGTCATAGGGGGAGGGGGAGACACGCAGTATTTT. Amino acid sequence: CSVIGGGGDTQYF.

The chain is built from TRBV6-5 and TRBJ2-5, with D uncertain. V was pared by 7 bases and J by 9 bases, with 24 bases between. This CDR3 has 15 residues. CDR1 is MNHEY and CDR2 is SVGAGI in the germline V gene. Here the CDR3 reads CASIPSVGGFWAQYF. The CDR3 DNA reads as TGTGCCAGCATCCCTTCGGTTGGCGGCTTCTGGGCCCAGTACTTC.

This chain links TRBV19 with TRBJ1-2; D gene uncertain. This CDR3 region has 11 residues. Germline CDR1 LNHDA, CDR2 SQIVND (reference sequence). V shed 3 bases and J shed 5 bases, with 4 bases lying between them. The CDR3 region has the DNA TGTGCCAGTAGTATGTTATATGGCTACACCTTC. This encodes CASSMLYGYTF.

This sequence joins TRBV21-1 and TRBJ2-5; the D call TRBD2 from the table was never checked on the DNA. TRBV21-1 is a known pseudogene. The CDR3 consists of 16 residues. The CDR3 region has the DNA TGTGCCAGCAGCAAAAGGAGGACTAACCCAAAAGAGACCCAGTACTTC. Its translation: CASSKRRTNPKETQYF.

The gene calls are TRBV2 and TRBJ2-3, with D possibly TRBD1 on 6 matching bases. Germline CDR1 SNHLY, CDR2 FYNNEI. The CDR3 spans 14 residues. The germline V and J ends were trimmed by 7 bases and 0 bases, with 11 bases remaining between them. The CDR3 DNA follows: TGTGCCAGCAAAGGACAGCCTAGCACAGATACGCAGTATTTT. It specifies CASKGQPSTDTQYF.

The V and J genes are TRBV9 and TRBJ2-7, with D perhaps TRBD1 (6 bases). The CDR3 consists of 14 residues. Trimming removed 3 bases from V and 1 base from J, with 11 bases in between. Germline CDR1 is SGDLS and CDR2 is YYNGEE. CDR3 loop: CASSGGHGSYEQYF. The CDR3, as DNA: TGTGCCAGCAGCGGGGGACACGGATCCTACGAGCAGTACTTC.

The genes are TRBV6-5 and TRBJ1-5; no clear D. V was shortened by 6 bases and J by 7 bases, with 16 bases between the two germline ends. The germline CDR1 and CDR2 sequences are MNHEY and SVGAGI. The CDR3 is 14 residues long. CDR3: CASSAGRVEQPQHF. The CDR3 DNA is TGTGCCAGCAGCGCGGGCCGCGTGGAACAGCCCCAGCATTTT.

The chain recombines TRBV7-3 with TRBJ1-1; a weak D match, TRBD1 (5 bases). V was clipped by 4 bases and J by 10 bases, with 7 bases between them. The V gene's germline CDR1 is SGHTA and CDR2 FQGTGA. This CDR3 comprises 10 residues. The CDR3: CASSWGGAFF. In nucleotides, the CDR3 is TGTGCCAGCAGCTGGGGGGGAGCTTTCTTT. Variable domain in full (rest from reference TRBV7-3 and TRBJ1-1): GAGVSQTPSNKVTEKGKYVELRCDPISGHTALYWYRQSLGQGPEFLIYFQGTGAADDSGLPNDRFFAVRPEGSVSTLKIQRTERGDSAVYLCASSWGGAFFGQGTRLTVV.

The chain joins TRBV4-2 to TRBJ1-2; D is ambiguous. Per the germline V gene, CDR1 is LGHNA and CDR2 is YNFKEQ. V lost 0 bases, J lost 0 bases, and 14 bases lay in between. This CDR3 contains 17 residues. CDR3 residues: CASSQDPRSEANYGYTF. The DNA of the CDR3 is TGTGCCAGCAGCCAAGATCCCAGATCCGAAGCTAACTATGGCTACACCTTC.

Here the CDR3 reads CASSSPSGAGYNEQFF. For the CDR3, the DNA is TGCGCCAGCAGCTCGCCATCGGGGGCTGGCTACAATGAGCAGTTCTTC. V usage is TRBV5-1 and J usage is TRBJ2-1; either TRBD1 or TRBD2 may supply D (6 bases each). Germline V gene lookup returns CDR1 SGHRS and CDR2 YFSETQ. Trimming removed 3 bases from V and 3 bases from J, with 16 bases in between. This CDR3 spans 16 amino acids. The full variable domain, in which reference TRBV5-1 and TRBJ2-1 provide the parts outside the CDR3, is KAGVTQTPRYLIKTRGQQVTLSCSPISGHRSVSWYQQTPGQGLQFLFEYFSETQRNKGNFPGRFSGRQFSNSRSEMNVSTLELGDSALYLCASSSPSGAGYNEQFFGPGTRLTVL.

V and J are TRBV27 and TRBJ2-3; D uncertain. Germline CDR1 reads MNHEY; CDR2 reads SMNVEV (reference sequence). There are 14 residues in the CDR3. Trimming left V 10 bases short and J 2 bases short, with 16 bases between. The CDR3 spells CATHRSSDTDTQYF. The CDR3 DNA is TGTGCCACGCACAGATCTTCGGACACAGATACGCAGTATTTT.

V usage is TRBV24-1 and J usage is TRBJ2-1, with 9 bases matching TRBD2. Germline-derived CDR1 and CDR2 are KGHDR and SFDVKD. The CDR3 contains 16 residues. V gave up 2 bases and J gave up 3 bases; unmatched junction bases: 4. The CDR3 DNA is TGTGCCACCAGTGATTCCGGGACTAGCAGCTACAATGAGCAGTTCTTC. Protein sequence: CATSDSGTSSYNEQFF.

This rearrangement joins TRBV7-2 to TRBJ1-5, with D possibly being TRBD1 (5 bases). CDR1 and CDR2 from the germline V gene are SGHTA and FQGNSA. Trimming took 3 bases from V and 0 from J, leaving 12 bases between them. There are 16 residues in the CDR3. This CDR3 is CASSLGGDYSNQPQHF. The CDR3 nucleotides are TGTGCCAGCAGCTTGGGAGGGGACTATAGCAATCAGCCCCAGCATTTT.

The V call is TRBV4-1, the J call TRBJ2-1, with a possible D match to TRBD1 (6 bases). Deletions cut 3 bases from V and 6 bases from J, with 18 bases between. This CDR3 is 16 amino acids long. Germline lookup yields CDR1 MGHRA and CDR2 YSYEKL. The CDR3 nucleotides read TGCGCCAGCAGCCATCTAGGGGACACCGGAGGCAATGAGCAGTTCTTC. It codes for CASSHLGDTGGNEQFF.